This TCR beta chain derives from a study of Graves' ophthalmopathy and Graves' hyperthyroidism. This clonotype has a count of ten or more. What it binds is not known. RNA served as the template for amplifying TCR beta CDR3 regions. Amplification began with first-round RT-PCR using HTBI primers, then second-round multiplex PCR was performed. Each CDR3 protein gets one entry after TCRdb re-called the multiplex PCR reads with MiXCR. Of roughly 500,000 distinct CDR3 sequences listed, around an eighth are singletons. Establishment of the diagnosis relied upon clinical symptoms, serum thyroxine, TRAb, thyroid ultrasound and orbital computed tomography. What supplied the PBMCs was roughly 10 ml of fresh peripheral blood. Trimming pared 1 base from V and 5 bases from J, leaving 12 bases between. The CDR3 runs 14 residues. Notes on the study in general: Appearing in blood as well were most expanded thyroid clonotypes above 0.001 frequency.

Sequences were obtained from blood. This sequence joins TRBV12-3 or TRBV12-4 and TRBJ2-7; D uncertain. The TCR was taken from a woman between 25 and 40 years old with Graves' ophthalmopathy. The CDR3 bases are TGTGCCAGCAGTTTAGGCCCCCTGGGAAACGAGCAGTACTTC. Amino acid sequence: CASSLGPLGNEQYF.